The next 12 T cell receptor beta chains were all read from a single sample in a study of CD8+ T cells in alopecia areata. Following extraction, RNA underwent reverse transcription to cDNA, which served as the sequencing template. The method was immunoSEQ multiplex PCR; TCRdb's version includes in-frame clones alone and lacks a portion of them. The repertoire holds some 170,000 clones, with around 63% as singletons. This specimen consisted of CD4+ T cells sorted from blood, obtained at week 0. The receptors here all came from a human donor with alopecia areata.

The chain uses TRBV27 and TRBJ1-5; TRBD1 matches at 11 bases. With 6 bases clipped from V and 2 bases from J, the junction kept 6 bases outside the gene matches. Per the germline V gene, CDR1 is MNHEY and CDR2 is SMNVEV (reference sequence). This CDR3 region has 16 residues. CDR3 nucleotides: TGTGCCAGCAGACGGACAGGGGGCGCGGGCAATCAGCCCCAGCATTTT. It encodes CASRRTGGAGNQPQHF.

This chain links TRBV9 with TRBJ2-1, with D tentatively TRBD1 (5 bases). The CDR3 is made up of 15 amino acids. V lost 1 base and J 1 base, leaving 9 bases between the germline ends. In germline, CDR1 is SGDLS, CDR2 YYNGEE. The CDR3 coding sequence is TGTGCCAGCAGCGTACAGGGTACGTCCTACAATGAGCAGTTCTTC. Its protein is CASSVQGTSYNEQFF.

This clone has more than one count but fewer than ten. The V gene is TRBV2, the J gene TRBJ2-7; D not resolved. Trimming removed 6 bases from V and 2 bases from J, with 26 bases in between. The CDR3 loop spans 18 amino acids. Germline-derived CDR1 and CDR2 are SNHLY and FYNNEI. The CDR3 loop reads CASSRTSTLEGKPYEQYF. DNA for the CDR3: TGTGCCAGCAGCCGGACCTCGACCCTCGAAGGGAAGCCCTACGAGCAGTACTTC.

This rearrangement joins TRBV7-2 to TRBJ2-3; D might be TRBD2 (5 bases). Trimming pared 2 bases from V and 2 bases from J, leaving 11 bases between. Germline V gives CDR1 SGHTA, CDR2 FQGNSA. The CDR3 is 15 amino acids. CDR3 bases: TGTGCCAGCAGCTTAACTTGGACTCACACAGATACGCAGTATTTT. Residues: CASSLTWTHTDTQYF.

The chain combines TRBV29-1 with TRBJ2-1; TRBD1 agrees at 8 bases. The CDR3 is made up of 14 amino acids. Germline CDR1 reads SQVTM; CDR2 reads ANQGSEA. The V segment lost 6 bases and the J segment 15 bases; nucleotides outside the gene matches: 19. The CDR3 DNA follows: TGCAGCGTCGCTGAAAGCGGACGTTGGACAGGGCGGTTCTTC. Residues: CSVAESGRWTGRFF.

This clone occurred once. The rearrangement uses TRBV20-1 and TRBJ1-2; D is unresolved. Trimming stripped 3 bases from V and 7 bases from J, with 9 bases between. Germline CDR1 DFQATT, CDR2 SNEGSKA (reference sequence). The CDR3 is 11 residues long. The CDR3 DNA sequence: TGCAGTGCTAGGACACCGAGTGGCTACACCTTC. Encoded protein: CSARTPSGYTF.

The chain couples TRBV10-2 to TRBJ1-1; unclear D gene. The CDR3 consists of 14 residues. The V end was cut by 0 bases, the J end by 1 base, with 6 bases between. Germline V lookup: CDR1 WSHSY, CDR2 SAAADI. The CDR3 coding sequence is TGCGCCAGCAGTGAGTCGGCCGGGAACACTGAAGCTTTCTTT. Residues: CASSESAGNTEAFF.

This clone has just a few counts. The chain uses TRBV14 and TRBJ2-1, with 11 bases fitting TRBD2. V gave up 7 bases and J gave up 6 bases; unmatched junction bases: 8. Germline values: CDR1 SGHDN, CDR2 FVKESK. This CDR3 is 15 amino acids long. The CDR3 spells CASTPGLAAINEQFF. DNA for the CDR3: TGTGCCAGCACCCCGGGACTAGCGGCGATCAATGAGCAGTTCTTC.

The V gene is TRBV4-3, the J gene TRBJ2-3, with 8 bases that match TRBD1. CDR3 length: 17 residues. CDR1 and CDR2 (germline): LGHNA, YSLEER. V was pared by 4 bases and J by 4 bases, with 13 bases of the junction left unmatched. CDR3 region: CASSPTLNRGFADTQYF. CDR3 sequence (DNA): TGCGCCAGCAGCCCCACCTTGAACAGGGGGTTTGCAGATACGCAGTATTTT.

The rearrangement joins TRBV30 to TRBJ2-3; 8 bases align to TRBD1. CDR3 length equals 15 residues. CDR1 is GTSNPN and CDR2 is SVGIG in the germline V gene (reference sequence). V lost 0 bases and J lost 3; bases outside the gene matches: 5. CDR3 nucleotide sequence: TGTGCCTGGAGTGTACAGGGGGGTGGTACAGATACGCAGTATTTT. Protein product: CAWSVQGGGTDTQYF.

The count of this clone is one. The chain combines TRBV30 with TRBJ1-2; no definite D call. V dropped 1 base and J dropped 4 bases, with 7 bases sitting between them. Germline V CDR1 and CDR2: GTSNPN, SVGIG (reference sequence). The CDR3 consists of 12 residues. The CDR3 here is CAWSGSSYGYTF. As DNA, the CDR3 is TGTGCCTGGAGTGGGAGTAGCTATGGCTACACCTTC.

J is TRBJ1-1 and V is TRBV30; D call uncertain. Germline-derived CDR1 and CDR2 are GTSNPN and SVGIG (reference sequence). The CDR3 loop spans 13 amino acids. V was trimmed by 3 bases and J by 1 base, leaving 9 bases between them. CDR3 protein: CAWRETRNTEAFF. CDR3 DNA sequence: TGTGCCTGGAGGGAGACACGGAACACTGAAGCTTTCTTT.